The subject of this entry is one TCR beta chain. Its antigen remains unknown. The germline gives CDR1 LGHNT, CDR2 FRNRAP. This CDR3 is built from 14 residues. V trimming: 5 bases; J trimming: 7 bases; junction bases outside the gene matches: 5. This specimen belongs to a study of a mutant IDH1 vaccine in newly diagnosed glioma. As for the study in general: Patients came in for eight vaccinations, in weeks 1, 3, 5, 7, 11, 15, 19 and 23. Vaccines were first given 4-6 weeks after radiotherapy alone, or with temozolomide cycles. Patients under treatment included approximately 60% males and around 38% females and had a mean age of approximately 40 years.

The time point here: week 5, during vaccination. With topical imiquimod, each dose of the vaccine consisted of 300 ug of mutant IDH1 20-mer peptide. Produced via immunoSEQ multiplex PCR; TCRdb's table is partial and in-frame only. The data show approximately 25,000 clones, with 77% seen just once and about 8.4% held by the top ten. The TCR was taken from a man in his forties with glioma. Sequenced material: PBMCs, taken from a glioma patient whose treatment included an IDH1 peptide vaccine. V gene TRBV12-5 combines with J gene TRBJ1-6; 7 bases map to TRBD1. The chain's CDR3 is CASGPGQQNSPLHF. CDR3 nucleotides: TGTGCTAGTGGTCCGGGACAGCAAAATTCACCCCTCCACTTT.